This TCR beta chain was captured in a study of cytomegalovirus exposure and HLA in healthy donors. Study-wide points: Some TCR beta chains (roughly 160 of them) were listed as cytomegalovirus-associated. In a later analysis, V- and J-gene trimming of beta chains associated with a DCLRE1C missense variant, replicated independently.

A remark on this clone: Its antigen is currently unknown.

PCR amplification relied on 60 Vbeta primers (plus 13 Jbeta primers). The assay was immunoSEQ multiplex PCR, and TCRdb's table has in-frame clones only and misses some. This sample has about 67,000 clones, with 75% found just once. V lost 7 bases to trimming and J lost 2 bases; unmatched junction nucleotides: 8. CDR1 SGHAT and CDR2 FQNNGV come from the germline V gene. This CDR3 contains 15 residues. The origin of this receptor is a man aged 55 to 70 in good health and CMV-seropositive. The sequencing input was PBMCs. V and J are TRBV11-2 and TRBJ2-7; 10 bases match TRBD2. The CDR3 coding sequence is TGTGCCAGCACCTTCGAAGGACTAGCGGCCTACGAGCAGTACTTC. This translates into CASTFEGLAAYEQYF. Full variable domain (remainder filled in from reference TRBV11-2 and TRBJ2-7): EAGVAQSPRYKIIEKRQSVAFWCNPISGHATLYWYQQILGQGPKLLIQFQNNGVVDDSQLPKDRFSAERLKGVDSTLKIQPAKLEDSAVYLCASTFEGLAAYEQYFGPGTRLTVT.